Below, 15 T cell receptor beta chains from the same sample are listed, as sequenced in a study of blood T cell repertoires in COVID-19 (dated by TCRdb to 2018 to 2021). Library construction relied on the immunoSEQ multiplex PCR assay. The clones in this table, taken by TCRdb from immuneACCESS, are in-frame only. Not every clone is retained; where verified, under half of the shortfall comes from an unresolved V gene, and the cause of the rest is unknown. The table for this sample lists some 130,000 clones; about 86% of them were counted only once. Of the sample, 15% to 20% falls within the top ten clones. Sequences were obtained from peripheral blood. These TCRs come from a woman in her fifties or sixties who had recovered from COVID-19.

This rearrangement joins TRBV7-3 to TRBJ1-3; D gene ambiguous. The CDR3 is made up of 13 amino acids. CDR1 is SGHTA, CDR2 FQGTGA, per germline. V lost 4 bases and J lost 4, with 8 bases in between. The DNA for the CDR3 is TGTGCCAGCAGCTCCCTACCCGGAAACACCATATATTTT. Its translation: CASSSLPGNTIYF.

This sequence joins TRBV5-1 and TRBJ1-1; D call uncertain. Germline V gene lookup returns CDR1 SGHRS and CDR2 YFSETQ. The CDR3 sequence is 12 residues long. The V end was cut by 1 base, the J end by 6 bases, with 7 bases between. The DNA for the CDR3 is TGCGCCAGCAGCTTGATGGGCGCTGAAGCTTTCTTT. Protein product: CASSLMGAEAFF. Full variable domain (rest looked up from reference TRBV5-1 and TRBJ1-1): KAGVTQTPRYLIKTRGQQVTLSCSPISGHRSVSWYQQTPGQGLQFLFEYFSETQRNKGNFPGRFSGRQFSNSRSEMNVSTLELGDSALYLCASSLMGAEAFFGQGTRLTVV.

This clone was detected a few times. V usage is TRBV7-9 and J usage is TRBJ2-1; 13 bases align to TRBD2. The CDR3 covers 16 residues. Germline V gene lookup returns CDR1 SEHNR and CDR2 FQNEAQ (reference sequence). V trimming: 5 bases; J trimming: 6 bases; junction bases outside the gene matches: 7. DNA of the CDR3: TGTGCCAGCAGCCCCTACGGGACTAGCGGGATCAATGAGCAGTTCTTC. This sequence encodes CASSPYGTSGINEQFF.

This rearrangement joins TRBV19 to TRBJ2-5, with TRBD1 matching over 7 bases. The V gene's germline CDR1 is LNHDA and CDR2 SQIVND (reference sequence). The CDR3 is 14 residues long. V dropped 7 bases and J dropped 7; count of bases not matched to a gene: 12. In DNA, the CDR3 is TGTGCCAGTACCCCACAGGGGCCAGGGGGGACCCAGTACTTC. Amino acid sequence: CASTPQGPGGTQYF.

CDR3 sequence reads: CAWSGGYQETQYF. The CDR3 nucleotides read TGTGCCTGGAGTGGCGGGTATCAAGAGACCCAGTACTTC. The chain is built from TRBV30 and TRBJ2-5, with D possibly TRBD2 on 5 matching bases. V was cut by 1 base and J by 2 bases, with 8 bases left in between. This CDR3 comprises 13 residues. From germline, CDR1 is GTSNPN and CDR2 SVGIG (reference sequence).

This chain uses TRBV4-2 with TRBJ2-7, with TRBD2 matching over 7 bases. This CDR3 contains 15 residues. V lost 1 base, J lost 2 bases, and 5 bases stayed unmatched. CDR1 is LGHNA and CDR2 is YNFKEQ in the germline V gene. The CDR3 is CASSQAGTITYEQYF. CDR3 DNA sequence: TGTGCCAGCAGCCAAGCCGGGACTATAACCTACGAGCAGTACTTC.

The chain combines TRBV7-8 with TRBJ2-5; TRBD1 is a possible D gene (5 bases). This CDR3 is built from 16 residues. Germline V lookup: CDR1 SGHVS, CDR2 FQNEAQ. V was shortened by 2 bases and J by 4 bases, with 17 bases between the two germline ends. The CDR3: CASSLLDQGWVETQYF. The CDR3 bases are TGTGCCAGCAGCTTATTAGATCAGGGATGGGTAGAGACCCAGTACTTC. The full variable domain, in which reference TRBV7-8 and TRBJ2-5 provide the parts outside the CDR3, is GAGVSQSPRYKVAKRGQDVALRCDPISGHVSLFWYQQALGQGPEFLTYFQNEAQLDKSGLPSDRFFAERPEGSVSTLKIQRTQQEDSAVYLCASSLLDQGWVETQYFGPGTRLLVL.

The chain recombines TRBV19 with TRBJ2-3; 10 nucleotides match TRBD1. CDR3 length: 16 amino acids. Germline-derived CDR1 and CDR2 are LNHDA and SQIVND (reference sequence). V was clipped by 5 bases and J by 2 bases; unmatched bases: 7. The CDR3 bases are TGTGCCAGTAGTGTCCGGGACAGGGGTTTCACAGATACGCAGTATTTT. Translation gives CASSVRDRGFTDTQYF. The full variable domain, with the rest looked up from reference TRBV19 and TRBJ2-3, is DGGITQSPKYLFRKEGQNVTLSCEQNLNHDAMYWYRQDPGQGLRLIYYSQIVNDFQKGDIAEGYSVSREKKESFPLTVTSAQKNPTAFYLCASSVRDRGFTDTQYFGPGTRLTVL.

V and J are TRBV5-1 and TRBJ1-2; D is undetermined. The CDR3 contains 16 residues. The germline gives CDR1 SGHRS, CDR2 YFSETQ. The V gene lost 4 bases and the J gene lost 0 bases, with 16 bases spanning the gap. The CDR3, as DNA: TGCGCCAGCAGCGCACAAAACAGTAACACTAACTATGGCTACACCTTC. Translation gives CASSAQNSNTNYGYTF.

CDR3 DNA sequence: TGTGCCAGCAAAAGAACAGGGAACACCGGGGAGCTGTTTTTT. Its translation is CASKRTGNTGELFF. The chain has TRBV6-5 and TRBJ2-2; D is perhaps TRBD1 (5 bases). Germline CDR1 reads MNHEY; CDR2 reads SVGAGI. This CDR3 is 14 amino acids long. Trimming left V 7 bases short and J 1 base short, with 10 bases between.

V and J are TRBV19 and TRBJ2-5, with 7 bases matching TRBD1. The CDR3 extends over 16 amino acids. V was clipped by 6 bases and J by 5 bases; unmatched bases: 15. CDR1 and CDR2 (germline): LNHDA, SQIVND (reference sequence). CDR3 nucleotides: TGTGCCAGTAGCAGGGGGAGCCTCGTTGGTATGGAGACCCAGTACTTC. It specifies CASSRGSLVGMETQYF.

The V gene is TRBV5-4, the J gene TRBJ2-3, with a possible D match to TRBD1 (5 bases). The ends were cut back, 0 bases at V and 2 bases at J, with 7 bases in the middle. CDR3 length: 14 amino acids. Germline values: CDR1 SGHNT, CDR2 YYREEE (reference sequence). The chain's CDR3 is CASSLGQNTDTQYF. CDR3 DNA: TGTGCCAGCAGCTTGGGACAGAACACAGATACGCAGTATTTT.

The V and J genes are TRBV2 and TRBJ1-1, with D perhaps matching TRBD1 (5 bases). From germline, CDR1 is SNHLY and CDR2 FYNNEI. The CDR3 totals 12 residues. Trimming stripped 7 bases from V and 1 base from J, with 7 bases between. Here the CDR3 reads CASTRENTEAFF. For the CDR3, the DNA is TGTGCCAGCACCAGGGAGAACACTGAAGCTTTCTTT.

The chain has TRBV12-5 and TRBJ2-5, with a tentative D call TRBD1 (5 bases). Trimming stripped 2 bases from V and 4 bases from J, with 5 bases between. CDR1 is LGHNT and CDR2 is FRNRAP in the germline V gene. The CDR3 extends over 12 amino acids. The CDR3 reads CASGLRGETQYF. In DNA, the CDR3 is TGTGCTAGTGGTTTGAGGGGAGAGACCCAGTACTTC.

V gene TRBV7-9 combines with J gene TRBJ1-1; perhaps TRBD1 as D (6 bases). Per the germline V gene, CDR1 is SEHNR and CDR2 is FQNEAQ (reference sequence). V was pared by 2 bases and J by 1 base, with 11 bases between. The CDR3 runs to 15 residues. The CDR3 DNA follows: TGTGCCAGCAGCTTAATCGGGGGGGCGAACACTGAAGCTTTCTTT. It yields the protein CASSLIGGANTEAFF.